The rows below give T cell receptor beta chains drawn from one sample of a study of graft-versus-host responses after intestinal transplantation. Clones were read by immunoSEQ multiplex PCR, and TCRdb kept only the in-frame ones, dropping some. The sample shows approximately 77,000 clones, over 80% of them seen only once. Specimen: PBMCs, collected 98 days after intestinal transplantation. All receptors come from a human patient who received an intestinal transplant, so some T cells may come from the graft donor. Both conserved end residues are part of each CDR3. The D gene is left open where the match is weak. The size of a clone is reported for some rows only, either as once, few or many, or as a class for expanded clones.

clone size: NA
V gene: TRBV5-1
D gene: TRBD1
J gene: TRBJ2-3
CDR3 protein: CASSLSIRGGNADTQYF
CDR3 DNA: TGCGCCAGCAGCTTGTCCATAAGAGGGGGCAACGCAGATACGCAGTATTTT

clone size: NA
V gene: TRBV28
D gene: NA
J gene: TRBJ2-7
CDR3 protein: CASSFGRPPYEQYF
CDR3 DNA: TGTGCCAGCAGTTTCGGCAGGCCCCCCTACGAGCAGTACTTC

clone size: NA
V gene: TRBV28
D gene: NA
J gene: TRBJ2-7
CDR3 protein: CASRRLLVGPYEQYF
CDR3 DNA: TGTGCCAGCAGGAGGCTACTAGTGGGTCCCTACGAGCAGTACTTC

clone size: NA
V gene: TRBV2
D gene: TRBD1
J gene: TRBJ1-1
CDR3 protein: CASWTGVEAFF
CDR3 DNA: TGTGCCAGCTGGACAGGCGTTGAAGCTTTCTTT

clone size: NA
V gene: TRBV4-1
D gene: NA
J gene: TRBJ2-1
CDR3 protein: CASSPWTSYNEQFF
CDR3 DNA: TGCGCCAGCAGCCCCTGGACTTCCTACAATGAGCAGTTCTTC

clone size: NA
V gene: TRBV5-3
D gene: NA
J gene: TRBJ1-2
CDR3 protein: CARRGVPNYGYTF
CDR3 DNA: TGTGCCAGAAGGGGGGTTCCTAACTATGGCTACACCTTC

clone size: NA
V gene: TRBV15
D gene: NA
J gene: TRBJ2-6
CDR3 protein: CATSEKASGANVLTF
CDR3 DNA: TGTGCCACCAGCGAGAAGGCCTCTGGGGCCAACGTCCTGACTTTC

clone size: once
V gene: TRBV9
D gene: NA
J gene: TRBJ1-3
CDR3 protein: CASSVAGFSGNTIYF
CDR3 DNA: TGTGCCAGCAGCGTAGCGGGGTTCTCTGGAAACACCATATATTTT

clone size: NA
V gene: TRBV28
D gene: TRBD1
J gene: TRBJ2-7
CDR3 protein: CASGMGQGAYEQYF
CDR3 DNA: TGTGCCAGCGGCATGGGACAGGGCGCCTACGAGCAGTACTTC

clone size: NA
V gene: TRBV6-1
D gene: TRBD1
J gene: TRBJ1-6
CDR3 protein: CASSRQGNSPLHF
CDR3 DNA: TGTGCCAGCAGTCGACAGGGAAATTCACCCCTCCACTTT

clone size: NA
V gene: TRBV11-1
D gene: NA
J gene: TRBJ2-5
CDR3 protein: CASRLRDRDGRETQYF
CDR3 DNA: TGTGCCAGCAGGTTGAGGGACCGCGATGGGAGAGAGACCCAGTACTTC

clone size: NA
V gene: TRBV7-9
D gene: NA
J gene: TRBJ2-5
CDR3 protein: CASSLAGWTPHQETQYF
CDR3 DNA: TGTGCCAGCAGCTTAGCGGGCTGGACACCCCACCAAGAGACCCAGTACTTC

clone size: once
V gene: TRBV19
D gene: TRBD2
J gene: TRBJ2-1
CDR3 protein: CASSIGLAGNEQFF
CDR3 DNA: TGTGCCAGTAGTATAGGACTAGCCGGCAATGAGCAGTTCTTC

clone size: NA
V gene: TRBV19
D gene: TRBD2
J gene: TRBJ2-7
CDR3 protein: CASSTRTSGYEQYF
CDR3 DNA: TGTGCCAGTAGTACTCGGACTAGCGGATACGAGCAGTACTTC

clone size: NA
V gene: TRBV9
D gene: TRBD1
J gene: TRBJ1-3
CDR3 protein: CASSPSETGLSGNTIYF
CDR3 DNA: TGTGCCAGCAGCCCCAGTGAGACAGGGCTCTCTGGAAACACCATATATTTT

clone size: NA
V gene: TRBV4-2
D gene: NA
J gene: TRBJ2-1
CDR3 protein: CASSPRDYGGGEQFF
CDR3 DNA: TGTGCCAGCAGCCCCCGGGACTATGGGGGCGGTGAGCAGTTCTTC

clone size: NA
V gene: TRBV4-1
D gene: NA
J gene: TRBJ1-3
CDR3 protein: CASSHSPRWLSGNTIYF
CDR3 DNA: TGCGCCAGCAGCCATTCCCCGAGGTGGCTCTCTGGAAACACCATATATTTT

clone size: NA
V gene: TRBV13
D gene: TRBD1
J gene: TRBJ1-2
CDR3 protein: CASKFSRDSYGYTF
CDR3 DNA: TGTGCCAGCAAGTTTTCCCGGGACAGCTATGGCTACACCTTC

clone size: once
V gene: TRBV5-4
D gene: NA
J gene: TRBJ1-2
CDR3 protein: CASSLVLGGRGGYTF
CDR3 DNA: TGTGCCAGCAGCTTGGTTCTTGGGGGACGTGGTGGCTACACCTTC

clone size: NA
V gene: TRBV6-4
D gene: TRBD2
J gene: TRBJ2-3
CDR3 protein: CASSAGGGTDTQYF
CDR3 DNA: TGTGCCAGCAGTGCGGGGGGAGGAACAGATACGCAGTATTTT

clone size: NA
V gene: TRBV6-6
D gene: NA
J gene: TRBJ2-7
CDR3 protein: CASRGSSYEQYF
CDR3 DNA: TGTGCCAGTAGGGGTTCCTCCTACGAGCAGTACTTC

clone size: NA
V gene: TRBV5-6
D gene: NA
J gene: TRBJ2-5
CDR3 protein: CASSLNGRGANLETQHF
CDR3 DNA: TGTGCCAGCAGCTTGAACGGTCGGGGGGCTAATTTGGAGACCCAGCACTTC

clone size: NA
V gene: TRBV2
D gene: TRBD2
J gene: TRBJ2-4
CDR3 protein: CASSGLADYSSDIQYF
CDR3 DNA: TGTGCCAGCTCGGGACTAGCGGATTACTCGAGTGACATTCAGTACTTC

clone size: once
V gene: TRBV6-5
D gene: NA
J gene: TRBJ2-1
CDR3 protein: CASSYWERLEQFF
CDR3 DNA: TGTGCCAGCAGTTACTGGGAGCGCCTTGAGCAGTTCTTC

clone size: NA
V gene: TRBV6-1
D gene: NA
J gene: TRBJ2-4
CDR3 protein: CASRKGPTLSGYF
CDR3 DNA: TGTGCCAGCAGGAAGGGACCCACCCTCAGTGGGTACTTC

clone size: NA
V gene: TRBV27
D gene: NA
J gene: TRBJ2-5
CDR3 protein: CASRTPHGQETQYF
CDR3 DNA: TGTGCCAGCAGGACACCACACGGTCAAGAGACCCAGTACTTC

clone size: NA
V gene: TRBV19
D gene: NA
J gene: TRBJ2-3
CDR3 protein: CASSLGPDTSGTTDTQYF
CDR3 DNA: TGTGCCAGTAGTCTCGGTCCGGACACTTCGGGCACGACAGATACGCAGTATTTT

clone size: NA
V gene: TRBV27
D gene: NA
J gene: TRBJ2-1
CDR3 protein: CASSFRALNNEQFF
CDR3 DNA: TGTGCCAGCAGTTTTCGGGCGCTGAACAATGAGCAGTTCTTC

clone size: NA
V gene: TRBV11-2
D gene: NA
J gene: TRBJ1-1
CDR3 protein: CASSLSSGHRNTEAFF
CDR3 DNA: TGTGCCAGCAGCTTGTCATCGGGACACCGGAACACTGAAGCTTTCTTT

clone size: NA
V gene: TRBV11-2
D gene: NA
J gene: TRBJ2-7
CDR3 protein: CASSPGWIIVYEQYF
CDR3 DNA: TGTGCCAGCAGCCCAGGATGGATAATAGTATACGAGCAGTACTTC

clone size: once
V gene: TRBV4-1
D gene: TRBD2
J gene: TRBJ2-7
CDR3 protein: CASSRLAGAPGYEQYF
CDR3 DNA: TGCGCCAGCAGCCGCCTAGCGGGGGCTCCCGGGTACGAGCAGTACTTC

clone size: NA
V gene: TRBV4-1
D gene: NA
J gene: TRBJ2-7
CDR3 protein: CASSQSRSGRYEQYF
CDR3 DNA: TGCGCCAGCAGCCAGTCTCGGTCCGGAAGGTACGAGCAGTACTTC

clone size: NA
V gene: TRBV28
D gene: NA
J gene: TRBJ2-7
CDR3 protein: CASSLNYRAHSLYEQYF
CDR3 DNA: TGTGCCAGCAGTTTAAACTATAGGGCCCACTCCCTTTACGAGCAGTACTTC

clone size: NA
V gene: TRBV4-1
D gene: TRBD2
J gene: TRBJ2-7
CDR3 protein: CASSLPTSGREDEQYF
CDR3 DNA: TGCGCCAGCAGCCTTCCGACTAGCGGAAGGGAGGACGAGCAGTACTTC

clone size: NA
V gene: TRBV19
D gene: NA
J gene: TRBJ2-5
CDR3 protein: CASSINRQETQYF
CDR3 DNA: TGTGCCAGTAGTATAAACAGACAAGAGACCCAGTACTTC

clone size: NA
V gene: TRBV18
D gene: NA
J gene: TRBJ2-3
CDR3 protein: CASSTTGGGTDTQYF
CDR3 DNA: TGTGCCAGCTCAACGACAGGCGGCGGCACAGATACGCAGTATTTT

clone size: NA
V gene: TRBV2
D gene: TRBD2
J gene: TRBJ2-1
CDR3 protein: CASNTRWIWGTSANNEQFF
CDR3 DNA: TGTGCCAGCAACACCAGGTGGATCTGGGGGACTAGCGCTAACAATGAGCAGTTCTTC

clone size: NA
V gene: TRBV5-4
D gene: TRBD1
J gene: TRBJ2-5
CDR3 protein: CASSFPPGQGLETQYF
CDR3 DNA: TGTGCCAGCAGCTTCCCACCGGGACAGGGACTAGAGACCCAGTACTTC

clone size: NA
V gene: TRBV5-1
D gene: TRBD1
J gene: TRBJ2-3
CDR3 protein: CASSLDRGTDTQYF
CDR3 DNA: TGCGCCAGCAGCTTAGACAGGGGCACAGATACGCAGTATTTT

clone size: NA
V gene: TRBV4-1
D gene: NA
J gene: TRBJ1-4
CDR3 protein: CASSQALFIGYNEKLFF
CDR3 DNA: TGCGCCAGCAGCCAAGCCCTCTTTATAGGGTATAATGAAAAACTGTTTTTT

clone size: NA
V gene: TRBV9
D gene: NA
J gene: TRBJ2-2
CDR3 protein: CASSVVNRANTGELFF
CDR3 DNA: TGTGCCAGCAGCGTAGTGAACAGGGCGAACACCGGGGAGCTGTTTTTT

clone size: NA
V gene: TRBV28
D gene: TRBD2
J gene: TRBJ2-1
CDR3 protein: CASSLVGLADNEQFF
CDR3 DNA: TGTGCCAGCAGTTTAGTAGGACTAGCGGACAATGAGCAGTTCTTC

clone size: NA
V gene: TRBV11-2
D gene: NA
J gene: TRBJ2-7
CDR3 protein: CASSLARVEQYF
CDR3 DNA: TGTGCCAGCAGCTTAGCCAGGGTCGAGCAGTACTTC

clone size: NA
V gene: TRBV27
D gene: TRBD1
J gene: TRBJ2-7
CDR3 protein: CASSFRDSFYEQYF
CDR3 DNA: TGTGCCAGCAGTTTCCGGGACAGTTTCTACGAGCAGTACTTC

clone size: NA
V gene: TRBV14
D gene: NA
J gene: TRBJ1-1
CDR3 protein: CASSPKRGWRTEAFF
CDR3 DNA: TGTGCCAGCAGCCCCAAGAGGGGGTGGCGCACTGAAGCTTTCTTT

clone size: NA
V gene: TRBV19
D gene: TRBD2
J gene: TRBJ2-1
CDR3 protein: CASSIGLAGESSYNEQFF
CDR3 DNA: TGTGCCAGTAGTATAGGACTAGCGGGAGAGAGCTCCTACAATGAGCAGTTCTTC

clone size: NA
V gene: TRBV2
D gene: NA
J gene: TRBJ2-5
CDR3 protein: CASGGGIKETQYF
CDR3 DNA: TGTGCCAGCGGGGGCGGGATTAAAGAGACCCAGTACTTC

clone size: NA
V gene: TRBV4-1
D gene: TRBD2
J gene: TRBJ2-3
CDR3 protein: CASSQEGLAADTQYF
CDR3 DNA: TGCGCCAGCAGCCAAGAGGGACTAGCGGCAGATACGCAGTATTTT

clone size: once
V gene: TRBV7-9
D gene: NA
J gene: TRBJ2-1
CDR3 protein: CASSFYLGNEQFF
CDR3 DNA: TGTGCCAGCAGCTTTTATTTGGGCAATGAGCAGTTCTTC

clone size: NA
V gene: TRBV7-8
D gene: NA
J gene: TRBJ2-1
CDR3 protein: CASSLMRGGLGNEQFF
CDR3 DNA: TGTGCCAGCAGCTTAATGAGGGGTGGGTTGGGCAATGAGCAGTTCTTC

clone size: NA
V gene: TRBV6-1
D gene: NA
J gene: TRBJ1-1
CDR3 protein: CASRSGTDSKAFF
CDR3 DNA: TGTGCCAGCAGGTCCGGGACGGATAGCAAAGCTTTCTTT

clone size: NA
V gene: TRBV4-1
D gene: NA
J gene: TRBJ1-5
CDR3 protein: CASSQAHIGTGNQPQHF
CDR3 DNA: TGCGCCAGCAGCCAAGCTCATATAGGGACGGGGAATCAGCCCCAGCATTTT

clone size: NA
V gene: TRBV6-1
D gene: NA
J gene: TRBJ1-2
CDR3 protein: CASSESPTWSSYGYTF
CDR3 DNA: TGTGCCAGCAGTGAATCTCCCACCTGGAGTAGCTATGGCTACACCTTC

clone size: few
V gene: TRBV10-2
D gene: NA
J gene: TRBJ1-4
CDR3 protein: CATRDLGVEKLFF
CDR3 DNA: TGCGCCACCAGGGATTTGGGAGTTGAAAAACTGTTTTTT